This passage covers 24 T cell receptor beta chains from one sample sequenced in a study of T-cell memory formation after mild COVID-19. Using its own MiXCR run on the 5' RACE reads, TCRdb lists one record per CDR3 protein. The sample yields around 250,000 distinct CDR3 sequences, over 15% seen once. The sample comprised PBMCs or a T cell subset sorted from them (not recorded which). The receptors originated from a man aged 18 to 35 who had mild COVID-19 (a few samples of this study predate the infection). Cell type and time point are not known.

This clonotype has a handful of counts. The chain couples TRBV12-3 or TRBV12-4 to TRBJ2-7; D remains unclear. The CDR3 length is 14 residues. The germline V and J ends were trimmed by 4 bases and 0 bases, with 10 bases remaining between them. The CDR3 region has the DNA TGTGCCAGCAGTTATACAGCGCACTCCTACGAGCAGTACTTC. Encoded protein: CASSYTAHSYEQYF.

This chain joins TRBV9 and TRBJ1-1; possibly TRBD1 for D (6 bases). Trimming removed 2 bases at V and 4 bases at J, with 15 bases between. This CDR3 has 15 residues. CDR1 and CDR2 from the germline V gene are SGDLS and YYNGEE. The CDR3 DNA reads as TGTGCCAGCAGCGTCTTACAGGGAATTGGCACTGAAGCTTTCTTT. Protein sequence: CASSVLQGIGTEAFF.

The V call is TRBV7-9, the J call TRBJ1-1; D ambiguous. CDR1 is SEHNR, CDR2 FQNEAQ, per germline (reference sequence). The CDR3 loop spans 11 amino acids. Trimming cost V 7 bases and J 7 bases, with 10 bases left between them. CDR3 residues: CASTQDIEAFF. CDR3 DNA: TGTGCCAGCACCCAAGACATTGAAGCTTTCTTT.

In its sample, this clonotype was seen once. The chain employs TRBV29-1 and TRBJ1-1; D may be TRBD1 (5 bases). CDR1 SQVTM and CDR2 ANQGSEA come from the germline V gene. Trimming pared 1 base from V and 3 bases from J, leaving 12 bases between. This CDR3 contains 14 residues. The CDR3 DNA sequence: TGCAGCGTTGAAGTGCTCCGCAGGGACACTGAAGCTTTCTTT. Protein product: CSVEVLRRDTEAFF.

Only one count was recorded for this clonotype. Written as DNA, the CDR3 is TGTGCCAGCTCACCATTAAGAGGAGCGCACAATGAGCAGTTCTTC. Translation: CASSPLRGAHNEQFF. The rearrangement joins TRBV18 to TRBJ2-1; D is uncertain. In germline, CDR1 is KGHSH, CDR2 LQKENI. V was trimmed by 2 bases and J by 5 bases, leaving 13 bases between them. CDR3 size: 15 residues.

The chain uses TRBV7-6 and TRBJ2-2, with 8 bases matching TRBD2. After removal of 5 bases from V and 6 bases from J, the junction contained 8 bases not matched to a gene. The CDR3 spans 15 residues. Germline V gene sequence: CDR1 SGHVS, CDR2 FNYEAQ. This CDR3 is CASSLGLAAPGELFF. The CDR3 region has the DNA TGTGCCAGCAGCCTAGGACTAGCAGCGCCCGGGGAGCTGTTTTTT.

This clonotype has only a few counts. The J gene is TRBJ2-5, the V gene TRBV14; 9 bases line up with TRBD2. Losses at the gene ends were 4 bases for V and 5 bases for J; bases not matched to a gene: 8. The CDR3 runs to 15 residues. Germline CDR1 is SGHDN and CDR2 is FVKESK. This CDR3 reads CASSPLLAGIETQYF. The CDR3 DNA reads TGTGCCAGCAGCCCCCTGCTAGCGGGGATCGAGACCCAGTACTTC.

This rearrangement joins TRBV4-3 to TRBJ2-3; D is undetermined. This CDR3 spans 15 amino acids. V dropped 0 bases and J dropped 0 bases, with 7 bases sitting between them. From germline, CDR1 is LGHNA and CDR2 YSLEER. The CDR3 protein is CASSQDYWSTDTQYF. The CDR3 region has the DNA TGCGCCAGCAGCCAAGATTACTGGAGCACAGATACGCAGTATTTT.

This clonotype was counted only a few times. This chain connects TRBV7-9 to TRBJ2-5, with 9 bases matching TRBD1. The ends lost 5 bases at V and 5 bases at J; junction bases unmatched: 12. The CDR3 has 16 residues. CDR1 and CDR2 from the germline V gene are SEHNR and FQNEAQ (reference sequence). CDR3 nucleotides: TGTGCCAGCAGCATTCGGCCGGGACAGGGTCTGGAGACCCAGTACTTC. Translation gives CASSIRPGQGLETQYF.

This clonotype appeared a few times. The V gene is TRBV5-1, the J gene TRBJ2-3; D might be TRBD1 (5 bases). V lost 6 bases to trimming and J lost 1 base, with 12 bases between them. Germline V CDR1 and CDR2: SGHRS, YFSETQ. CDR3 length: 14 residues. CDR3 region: CASTLGAGTDTQYF. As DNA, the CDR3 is TGCGCCAGCACCCTAGGGGCCGGCACAGATACGCAGTATTTT.

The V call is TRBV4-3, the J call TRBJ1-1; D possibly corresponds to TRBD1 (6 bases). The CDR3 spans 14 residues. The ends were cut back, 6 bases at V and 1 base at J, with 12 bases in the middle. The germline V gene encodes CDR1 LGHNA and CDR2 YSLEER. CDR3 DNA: TGCGCCAGCAGAATTGGGACACGGAACACTGAAGCTTTCTTT. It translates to CASRIGTRNTEAFF.

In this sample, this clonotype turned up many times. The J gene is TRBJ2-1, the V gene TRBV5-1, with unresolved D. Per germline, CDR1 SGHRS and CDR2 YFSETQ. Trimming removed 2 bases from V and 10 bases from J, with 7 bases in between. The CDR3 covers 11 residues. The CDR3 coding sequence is TGCGCCAGCAGCTTTGGGTTCGAGCAGTTCTTC. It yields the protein CASSFGFEQFF.

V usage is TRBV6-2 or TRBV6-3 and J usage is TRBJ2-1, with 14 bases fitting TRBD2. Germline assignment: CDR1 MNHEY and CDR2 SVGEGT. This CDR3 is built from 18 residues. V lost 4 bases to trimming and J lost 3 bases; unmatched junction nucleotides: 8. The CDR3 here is CASSFGLAGGKVYNEQFF. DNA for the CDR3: TGTGCCAGCAGTTTCGGACTAGCGGGGGGAAAGGTCTACAATGAGCAGTTCTTC.

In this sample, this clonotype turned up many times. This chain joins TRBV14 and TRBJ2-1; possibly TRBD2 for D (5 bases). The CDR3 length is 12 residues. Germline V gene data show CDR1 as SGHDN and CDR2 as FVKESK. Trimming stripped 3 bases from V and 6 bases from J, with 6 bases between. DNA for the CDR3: TGTGCCAGCAGCCATCGGGGCAATGAGCAGTTCTTC. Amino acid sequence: CASSHRGNEQFF.

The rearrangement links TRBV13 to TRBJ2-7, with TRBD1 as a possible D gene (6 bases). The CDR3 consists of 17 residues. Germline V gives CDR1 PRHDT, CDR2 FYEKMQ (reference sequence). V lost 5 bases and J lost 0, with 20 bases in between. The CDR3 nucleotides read TGTGCCAGCAGCCCCGGGGTGGGCAGGGGAGACTCCTACGAGCAGTACTTC. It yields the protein CASSPGVGRGDSYEQYF.

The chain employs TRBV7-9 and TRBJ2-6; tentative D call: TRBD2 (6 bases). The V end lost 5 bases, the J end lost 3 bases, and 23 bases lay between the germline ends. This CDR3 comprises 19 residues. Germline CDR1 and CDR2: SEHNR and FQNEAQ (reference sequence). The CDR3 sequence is CASSRPPGTALSGANVLTF. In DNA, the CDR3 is TGTGCCAGCAGCCGTCCTCCCGGGACTGCTCTTAGTGGGGCCAACGTCCTGACTTTC.

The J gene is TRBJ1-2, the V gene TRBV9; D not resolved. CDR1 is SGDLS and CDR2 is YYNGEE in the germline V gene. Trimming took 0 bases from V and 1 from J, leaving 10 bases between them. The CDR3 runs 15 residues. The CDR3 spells CASSVGQPNNYGYTF. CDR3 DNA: TGTGCCAGCAGCGTAGGGCAGCCGAATAACTATGGCTACACCTTC.

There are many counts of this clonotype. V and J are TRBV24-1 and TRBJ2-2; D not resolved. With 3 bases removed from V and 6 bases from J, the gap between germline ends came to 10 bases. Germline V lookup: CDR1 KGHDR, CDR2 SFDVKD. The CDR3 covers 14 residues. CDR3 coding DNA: TGTGCCACCAGTGATCCCTTCCCGCCCGGGGAGCTGTTTTTT. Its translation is CATSDPFPPGELFF.

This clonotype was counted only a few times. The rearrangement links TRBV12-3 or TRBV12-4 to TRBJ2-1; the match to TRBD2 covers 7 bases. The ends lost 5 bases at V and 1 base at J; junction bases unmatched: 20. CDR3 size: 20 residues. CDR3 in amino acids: CASSPPFLGLSGGSYNEQFF. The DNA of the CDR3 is TGTGCCAGCAGTCCTCCCTTTCTTGGTTTGTCGGGGGGATCCTACAATGAGCAGTTCTTC.

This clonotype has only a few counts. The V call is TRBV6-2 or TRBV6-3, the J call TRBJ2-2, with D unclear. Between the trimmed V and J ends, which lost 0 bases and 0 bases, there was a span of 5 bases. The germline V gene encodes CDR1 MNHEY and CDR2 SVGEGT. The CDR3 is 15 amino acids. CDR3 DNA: TGTGCCAGCAGTTACTCGACCCCGAACACCGGGGAGCTGTTTTTT. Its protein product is CASSYSTPNTGELFF.

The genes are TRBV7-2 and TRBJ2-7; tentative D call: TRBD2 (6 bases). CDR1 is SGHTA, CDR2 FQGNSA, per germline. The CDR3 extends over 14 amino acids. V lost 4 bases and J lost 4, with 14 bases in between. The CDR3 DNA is TGTGCCAGCAGCTACCGCCCGGGGGTTTACGAGCAGTACGTC. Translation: CASSYRPGVYEQYV.

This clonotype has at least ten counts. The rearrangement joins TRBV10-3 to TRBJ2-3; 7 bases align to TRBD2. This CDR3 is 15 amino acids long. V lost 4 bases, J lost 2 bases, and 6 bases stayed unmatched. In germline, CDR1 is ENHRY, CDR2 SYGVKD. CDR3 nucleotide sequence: TGTGCCATCAGTGTTGGCGGGGGATACACAGATACGCAGTATTTT. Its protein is CAISVGGGYTDTQYF.

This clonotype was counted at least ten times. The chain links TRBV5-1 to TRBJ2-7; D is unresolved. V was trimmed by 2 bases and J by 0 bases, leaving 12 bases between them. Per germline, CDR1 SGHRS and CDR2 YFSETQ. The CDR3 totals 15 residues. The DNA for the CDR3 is TGCGCCAGCAGCTTCTCATCGGGTTTCTCCTACGAGCAGTACGTC. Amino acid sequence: CASSFSSGFSYEQYV.

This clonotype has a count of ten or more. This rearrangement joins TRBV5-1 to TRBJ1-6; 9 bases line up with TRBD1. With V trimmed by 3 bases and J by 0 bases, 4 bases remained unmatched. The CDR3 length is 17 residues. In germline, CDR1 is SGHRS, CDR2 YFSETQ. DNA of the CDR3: TGCGCCAGCAGCTGGGGACAGGGCGGCTCCTATAATTCACCCCTCCACTTT. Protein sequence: CASSWGQGGSYNSPLHF.